The clone carrying this T cell receptor beta chain was counted a single time. Its target is not known. This record belongs to a study of Ad26.COV2.S vaccination and SARS-CoV-2 variants. Whole-study results and caveats: Higher spike-specific TCR breadth was found in vaccine recipients than in placebo recipients.

The CDR3 is made up of 15 amino acids. The ends were cut back, 0 bases at V and 3 bases at J, with 8 bases in the middle. Looked up from germline, CDR1 is KGHSY and CDR2 is FQNENV. Produced via immunoSEQ multiplex PCR; TCRdb's table is partial and in-frame only. The sample has around 340,000 clones, around 89% seen once; the top ten hold approximately 5%. Treatment given: roughly 19 received Ad26.COV2.S at low or high dose, single or two shots; several received placebo; per-sample allocation not given. Sampling occurred on day 63 after the first vaccine or placebo injection. Vaccine was an Ad26 vector expressing Wuhan-strain SARS-CoV-2 spike.

The specimen was peripheral blood, collected in a trial of Ad26.COV2.S vaccine versus placebo. The clonotype was recovered from a person between 18 and 59 years old who received the Ad26.COV2.S COVID-19 vaccine or a placebo. This chain joins TRBV16 and TRBJ2-2; no clear D. The CDR3: CASSQSTRYTGELFF. The CDR3 DNA reads as TGTGCCAGCAGCCAATCCACCCGATACACCGGGGAGCTGTTTTTT.